Listed here is a single T cell receptor beta chain. The sample comes from a study of blood T cell repertoires in COVID-19. About the study: The United States, Italy and Spain were the sources of the acute and convalescent COVID-19 samples.

Which cohort a participant joined came from the clinical history participants gave. J was trimmed by 7 bases and V by 2 bases; bases with no gene match: 6. Per the germline V gene, CDR1 is SGHVS and CDR2 is FQNEAQ. This CDR3 is built from 16 residues. Clones were sequenced by immunoSEQ multiplex PCR, and TCRdb holds only the in-frame ones, with some missing. This sample yields roughly 250,000 clones, of which about 86% are seen a single time; 3.3% belongs to the top ten. The chain combines TRBV7-8 with TRBJ2-1; 12 bases match TRBD2. The receptor comes from a woman aged 40-49 years with acute COVID-19. Material for sequencing was PBMCs or T cells enriched from blood (not recorded which). This CDR3 is CASSLFPTSGRNEQFF. The CDR3 DNA reads TGTGCCAGCAGCTTATTTCCGACTAGCGGGAGAAATGAGCAGTTCTTC.